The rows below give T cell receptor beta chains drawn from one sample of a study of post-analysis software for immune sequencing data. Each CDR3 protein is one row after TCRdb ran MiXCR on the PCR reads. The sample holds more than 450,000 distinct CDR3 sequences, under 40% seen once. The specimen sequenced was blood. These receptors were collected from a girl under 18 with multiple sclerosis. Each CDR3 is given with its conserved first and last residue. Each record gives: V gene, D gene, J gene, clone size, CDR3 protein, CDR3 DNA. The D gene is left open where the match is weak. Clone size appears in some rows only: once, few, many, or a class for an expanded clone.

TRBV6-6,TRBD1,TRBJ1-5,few,CASSYHKPGQGNQPQHF,TGTGCCAGCAGTTACCACAAACCCGGACAGGGTAATCAGCCCCAGCATTTT
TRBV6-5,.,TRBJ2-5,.,CASGKGVIFLGETQYF,TGTGCCAGCGGGAAGGGGGTTATTTTTTTAGGAGAGACCCAGTACTTC
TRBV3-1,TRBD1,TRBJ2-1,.,CASSQGTGESYNEQFF,TGTGCCAGCAGCCAAGGGACAGGCGAATCCTACAATGAGCAGTTCTTC
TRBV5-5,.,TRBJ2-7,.,CASRLQVYEQYF,TGTGCCAGCCGTCTCCAGGTTTACGAGCAGTACTTC
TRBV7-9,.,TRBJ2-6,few,CASSLAASWMPGANVLTF,TGTGCCAGCAGCTTAGCAGCATCCTGGATGCCTGGGGCCAACGTCCTGACTTTC
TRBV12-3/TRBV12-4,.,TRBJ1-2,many,CASSFGTAYGYTF,TGTGCCAGCAGTTTCGGAACAGCCTATGGCTACACCTTC
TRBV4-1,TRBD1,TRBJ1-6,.,CASSHRDSRTGMTSPLHF,TGCGCCAGCAGCCATAGAGACTCCCGGACAGGAATGACCTCACCCCTCCACTTT
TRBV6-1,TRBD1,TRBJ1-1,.,CASSDPGGGWTEAFF,TGTGCCAGCAGTGACCCAGGGGGCGGATGGACTGAAGCTTTCTTT
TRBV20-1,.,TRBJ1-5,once,CSASHRLEPQHF,TGCAGTGCTAGCCACAGATTAGAACCCCAGCATTTT
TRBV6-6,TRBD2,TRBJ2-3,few,CASSSPTSGGSTDTQYF,TGTGCCAGCAGTTCCCCGACTAGCGGGGGGAGCACAGATACGCAGTATTTT
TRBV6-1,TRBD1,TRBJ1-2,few,CASSPRQGPGYGYTF,TGTGCCAGCAGCCCTCGACAGGGGCCTGGCTATGGCTACACCTTC
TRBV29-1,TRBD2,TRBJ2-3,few,CSVEVALAGVDDTQYF,TGCAGCGTTGAAGTGGCGCTAGCGGGGGTAGATGATACGCAGTATTTT
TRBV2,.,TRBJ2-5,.,CASSPPDLGETQYF,TGTGCCAGCAGTCCCCCGGATTTGGGGGAGACCCAGTACTTC
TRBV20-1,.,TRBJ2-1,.,CSARDNYSRLEQFF,TGCAGTGCTAGAGATAATTATAGCCGGCTTGAGCAGTTCTTC
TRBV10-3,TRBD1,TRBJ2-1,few,CAIRTTGTEQFF,TGTGCCATCAGGACGACAGGGACCGAGCAGTTCTTC
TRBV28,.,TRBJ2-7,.,CASSWDRGGSYEQYF,TGTGCCAGCAGTTGGGACCGCGGTGGCAGTTACGAGCAGTACTTC
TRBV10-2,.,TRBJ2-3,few,CASRQSGSDTQYF,TGCGCCAGCAGGCAGAGTGGATCCGATACGCAGTATTTT
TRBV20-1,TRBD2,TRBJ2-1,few,CSVVTGGQNEQFF,TGCAGTGTAGTAACGGGGGGGCAGAATGAGCAGTTCTTC
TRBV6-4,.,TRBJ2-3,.,CARSDGRSSTDTQYF,TGTGCCCGCAGTGATGGGCGGTCTAGCACAGATACGCAGTATTTT
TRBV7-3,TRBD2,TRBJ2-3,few,CASSSQRVAGKVDTQYF,TGTGCCAGCAGCTCCCAAAGGGTAGCGGGGAAAGTAGATACGCAGTATTTT
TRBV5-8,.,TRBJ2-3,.,CASSSGGLSQYF,TGTGCCAGCAGCTCAGGCGGTCTGTCGCAGTATTTT
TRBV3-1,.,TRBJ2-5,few,CASSPRTGETQYF,TGTGCCAGCAGTCCCAGGACTGGGGAGACCCAGTACTTC
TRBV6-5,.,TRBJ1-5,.,CASSYSGVANQPQHF,TGTGCCAGCAGTTACTCAGGGGTGGCAAATCAGCCCCAGCATTTT
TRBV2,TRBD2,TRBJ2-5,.,CASGSGGIQETQYF,TGTGCCAGCGGAAGCGGGGGGATCCAAGAGACCCAGTACTTC
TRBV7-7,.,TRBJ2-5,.,CASSYTTGETQYF,TGTGCTAGCAGCTACACGACTGGAGAGACCCAGTACTTC
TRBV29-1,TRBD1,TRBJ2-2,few,CSVLQGASGELFF,TGCAGCGTTCTGCAGGGGGCCTCCGGGGAGCTGTTTTTT
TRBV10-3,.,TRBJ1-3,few,CATKGLSGNTIYF,TGTGCCACCAAGGGACTCTCTGGAAACACCATATATTTT
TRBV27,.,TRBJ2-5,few,CASSLAYGRETQYF,TGTGCCAGCAGTTTGGCGTACGGGAGAGAGACCCAGTACTTC
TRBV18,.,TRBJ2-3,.,CASSPVGGPGDTQYF,TGTGCCAGCTCACCAGTGGGCGGGCCGGGAGATACGCAGTATTTT
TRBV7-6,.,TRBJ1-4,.,CAGSLKDGGKLFF,TGTGCCGGCAGCCTTAAGGACGGGGGAAAACTGTTTTTT
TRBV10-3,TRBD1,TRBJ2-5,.,CAISESKGQGLQETQYF,TGTGCCATCAGTGAGTCGAAGGGACAGGGACTACAAGAGACCCAGTACTTC
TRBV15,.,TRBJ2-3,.,CATGGARTDTQYF,TGTGCCACCGGAGGGGCCCGCACAGATACGCAGTATTTT
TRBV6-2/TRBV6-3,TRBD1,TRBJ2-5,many,CASSYSTRQGATSETQYF,TGTGCCAGCAGTTACTCTACCAGACAGGGGGCTACGTCGGAGACCCAGTACTTC
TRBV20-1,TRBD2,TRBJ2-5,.,CSALLAGGTGTQYF,TGCAGTGCTTTACTAGCGGGGGGCACCGGGACCCAGTACTTC
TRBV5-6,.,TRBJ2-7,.,CAPGAHLVCEQYF,TGTGCCCCGGGGGCCCACCTCGTTTGCGAGCAGTACTTC
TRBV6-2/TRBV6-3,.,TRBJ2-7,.,CASSTYKGPLPYEQYF,TGTGCCAGCAGTACGTACAAGGGGCCACTACCTTACGAGCAGTACTTC
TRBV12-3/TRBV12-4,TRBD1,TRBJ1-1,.,CASSPRTGREHEAFF,TGTGCCAGCAGTCCCCGGACAGGGCGGGAGCATGAAGCTTTCTTT
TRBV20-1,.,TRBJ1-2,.,CSAESGGGYTF,TGCAGTGCTGAGAGCGGGGGGGGCTACACCTTC
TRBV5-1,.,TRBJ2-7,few,CASSLEGQDFDEQYF,TGCGCCAGCAGCTTGGAGGGGCAGGACTTCGACGAGCAGTACTTC